A single sample gave rise to the 14 T cell receptor beta chains below, sequenced in a study of blood T cell repertoires in COVID-19. Here immunoSEQ multiplex PCR was the method, and the copy in TCRdb shows in-frame clones only, minus some. Among about 120,000 clones listed, about four fifths were seen once. The specimen sequenced was peripheral blood. The receptor source for this set is a human donor in a cohort sampled during active COVID-19.

The rearrangement joins TRBV5-4 to TRBJ1-1, with 12 bases identical to TRBD1. The CDR3 is 17 amino acids. Germline CDR1 and CDR2: SGHNT and YYREEE (reference sequence). Trimming cost V 5 bases and J 3 bases; bases outside gene matches: 11. The CDR3 DNA follows: TGTGCCAGCAGAACCGGGACAGGGGGCGCGAGGGACACTGAAGCTTTCTTT. This gives the protein CASRTGTGGARDTEAFF.

This chain connects TRBV6-2 or TRBV6-3 to TRBJ2-1; the match to TRBD2 covers 9 bases. The CDR3 consists of 18 residues. Unmatched junction bases numbered 9, after V lost 0 bases and J lost 3 bases. In germline, CDR1 is MNHEY, CDR2 SVGEGT. CDR3 in DNA: TGTGCCAGCAGTTACTCGCCTCCAGCGGGGGGACACTACAATGAGCAGTTCTTC. Translating it yields CASSYSPPAGGHYNEQFF.

The chain is built from TRBV6-1 and TRBJ1-6; D is possibly TRBD1 (5 bases). V was pared by 2 bases and J by 7 bases, with 15 bases between. CDR1 is MNHNS and CDR2 is SASEGT in the germline V gene. This CDR3 has 16 residues. Written as DNA, the CDR3 is TGTGCCAGCAGTGAAACGGGGGGATCGGTGAATTCACCCCTCCACTTT. It yields the protein CASSETGGSVNSPLHF.

The chain has TRBV7-9 and TRBJ2-2, with TRBD1 matching 12 bases. V dropped 3 bases and J dropped 6; count of bases not matched to a gene: 2. The CDR3 is 15 residues long. Germline CDR1 and CDR2: SEHNR and FQNEAQ (reference sequence). The CDR3 region has the DNA TGTGCCAGCAGCTTTGGGACAGGGGGCTCCGGGGAGCTGTTTTTT. This sequence encodes CASSFGTGGSGELFF.

The chain joins TRBV11-2 to TRBJ2-2; no definite D call. V shed 2 bases and J shed 6 bases, with 7 bases lying between them. The CDR3 is 13 amino acids. Germline-derived CDR1 and CDR2 are SGHAT and FQNNGV. CDR3 DNA: TGTGCCAGCAGCTTAAACGGTCCCGGGGAGCTGTTTTTT. This translates into CASSLNGPGELFF. Full variable domain (rest looked up from reference TRBV11-2 and TRBJ2-2): EAGVAQSPRYKIIEKRQSVAFWCNPISGHATLYWYQQILGQGPKLLIQFQNNGVVDDSQLPKDRFSAERLKGVDSTLKIQPAKLEDSAVYLCASSLNGPGELFFGEGSRLTVL.

The chain has TRBV6-5 and TRBJ2-1; 11 bases align to TRBD2. The germline CDR1 and CDR2 sequences are MNHEY and SVGAGI. The J segment lost 5 bases and the V segment lost 6 bases, leaving 6 bases of the junction unmatched. The CDR3 sequence is 15 residues long. The CDR3: CASRDSGGVNNEQFF. In DNA, the CDR3 is TGTGCCAGCAGGGATAGCGGGGGGGTAAACAATGAGCAGTTCTTC.

The chain joins TRBV7-8 to TRBJ2-5, with 15 bases lining up with TRBD2. The J segment lost 3 bases and the V segment lost 11 bases, leaving 4 bases of the junction unmatched. This CDR3 has 14 amino acids. Germline V gene data show CDR1 as SGHVS and CDR2 as FQNEAQ. CDR3 in DNA: TGTGCCGGGGGACTAGCGGGGGGAGAAGAGACCCAGTACTTC. Its protein product is CAGGLAGGEETQYF.

This clone was observed a few times. This chain uses TRBV5-1 with TRBJ1-5; D call uncertain. Trimming removed 4 bases from V and 6 bases from J, with 14 bases in between. The CDR3 is made up of 14 amino acids. From germline, CDR1 is SGHRS and CDR2 YFSETQ. CDR3 DNA sequence: TGCGCCAGCAGCATGGGCGGGAAACGTCAGCCCCAGCATTTT. The encoded protein is CASSMGGKRQPQHF.

This clone was seen a handful of times. The sample carries other DNA sequences with the same CDR3. CDR3 protein: CASSPDRADTQYF. CDR3 sequence (DNA): TGTGCCAGCTCACCCGACAGGGCAGATACGCAGTATTTT. The chain combines TRBV18 with TRBJ2-3, with 7 positions matching TRBD1. This CDR3 contains 13 residues. CDR1 and CDR2 from the germline V gene are KGHSH and LQKENI. Trimming removed 3 bases from V and 4 bases from J; junction bases left unmatched: 1.

The chain uses TRBV5-1 and TRBJ1-1; D gene ambiguous. From germline, CDR1 is SGHRS and CDR2 YFSETQ. With 0 bases removed from V and 0 bases from J, the gap between germline ends came to 3 bases. This CDR3 region has 13 residues. The CDR3 nucleotides are TGCGCCAGCAGCTTGGCCGTGAACACTGAAGCTTTCTTT. It translates to CASSLAVNTEAFF.

The chain joins TRBV6-5 to TRBJ1-5; tentatively, D is TRBD1 (5 bases). The CDR3 loop spans 13 amino acids. Germline assignment: CDR1 MNHEY and CDR2 SVGAGI. Deletions cut 5 bases from V and 9 bases from J, with 14 bases between. In DNA, the CDR3 is TGTGCCAGCAGTCGTTCAGCGCAGGGGCCCCAGCATTTT. This encodes CASSRSAQGPQHF.

The J gene is TRBJ2-5, the V gene TRBV29-1; 7 bases fit TRBD1. CDR3 length equals 13 residues. The trim removed 4 bases at V and 5 bases at J, leaving 7 bases unmatched. Germline CDR1 SQVTM, CDR2 ANQGSEA. Here the CDR3 DNA reads TGCAGCGTTGTTGTAGGGGGCAGCGAGACCCAGTACTTC. Its translation is CSVVVGGSETQYF.

This clone was seen a single time. The rearrangement links TRBV7-2 to TRBJ1-2, with TRBD1 matching over 10 bases. From germline, CDR1 is SGHTA and CDR2 FQGNSA. The J segment lost 2 bases and the V segment lost 2 bases, leaving 2 bases of the junction unmatched. The CDR3 is 15 residues long. The CDR3 protein is CASSLLGQGNYGYTF. The CDR3 DNA reads TGTGCCAGCAGCTTACTGGGACAGGGGAACTATGGCTACACCTTC.

Remarks on this clone: The identical CDR3 is also encoded by other nucleotide sequences in the sample. The chain is built from TRBV28 and TRBJ1-5; 7 bases map to TRBD1. Germline loops: CDR1 MDHEN, CDR2 SYDVKM. The trim removed 2 bases at V and 1 base at J, leaving 5 bases unmatched. The CDR3 is made up of 16 amino acids. The CDR3 nucleotides read TGTGCCAGCAGTTTAGTCCAGGGGGGAAGCAATCAGCCCCAGCATTTT. Its protein product is CASSLVQGGSNQPQHF. Variable domain in full (rest from reference TRBV28 and TRBJ1-5): DVKVTQSSRYLVKRTGEKVFLECVQDMDHENMFWYRQDPGLGLRLIYFSYDVKMKEKGDIPEGYSVSREKKERFSLILESASTNQTSMYLCASSLVQGGSNQPQHFGDGTRLSIL.